Sequencing of this T cell receptor beta chain was carried out in a study of CD8 T cells in ankylosing spondylitis. Study conclusions and caveats: There was a TCR beta motif, made of several highly homologous variants, that appeared characteristic of ankylosing spondylitis blood. As for the disease-linked clones, they showed a CD8+ phenotype and occurred at relatively low frequencies in peripheral blood.

TCR beta libraries were made by quantitative 5'-RACE with molecular barcodes. In TCRdb, the 5' RACE reads were re-called with MiXCR into one record per CDR3 protein. The sample holds about 840,000 distinct CDR3 sequences; approximately 12% are singletons and the top ten take under 0.6%. Turning to this clonotype: Antigen unknown.

J gave up 7 bases and V 3 bases, and 4 bases lay outside the gene matches. CDR3 length equals 15 residues. Looked up from germline, CDR1 is KGHSH and CDR2 is LQKENI. This receptor was obtained from a male donor with ankylosing spondylitis. V usage is TRBV18 and J usage is TRBJ1-5; TRBD1 matches 12 bases. What was sequenced was blood, either unsorted or a sorted T cell fraction (not recorded which). The CDR3 here is CASSPPGTGGQPQHF. CDR3 coding DNA: TGTGCCAGCTCACCTCCCGGGACAGGGGGCCAGCCCCAGCATTTT.